The 21 T cell receptor beta chains listed next were all sequenced from one sample in a study of cytomegalovirus exposure and HLA in healthy donors. The PCR made use of 60 Vbeta and 13 Jbeta primers. Data came from immunoSEQ multiplex PCR; TCRdb stores just in-frame clones and leaves some out. The sample records 250,000 to 300,000 clones, about 93% being singletons. The source material was PBMCs. These receptors were taken from a girl under 10 years old in good health and CMV-seronegative.

Concerning this clone: Other DNA sequences in this sample translate to the same CDR3. V is TRBV7-8 and J is TRBJ1-5; 10 positions agree with TRBD1. The length of the CDR3 is 14 residues. The V gene end was trimmed by 4 bases and the J gene end by 5 bases; junction bases not matched to a gene: 2. Germline values: CDR1 SGHVS, CDR2 FQNEAQ. The DNA for the CDR3 is TGTGCCAGCAGCTCGACAGGGGGCTATCAGCCCCAGCATTTT. This codes for CASSSTGGYQPQHF.

CDR3 nucleotides: TGTGCCAGCAGCGTAGGCGGGGGAGGACTAGCGGGGGGGCCGATAGATACGCAGTATTTT. Residues: CASSVGGGGLAGGPIDTQYF. The chain has TRBV9 and TRBJ2-3; 15 bases are a match to TRBD2. The CDR3 length is 20 residues. Trimming cost V 0 bases and J 5 bases; bases outside gene matches: 13. Looked up from germline, CDR1 is SGDLS and CDR2 is YYNGEE.

V usage is TRBV18 and J usage is TRBJ2-1, with a possible D match to TRBD2 (6 bases). Germline-derived CDR1 and CDR2 are KGHSH and LQKENI. The CDR3 is made up of 13 amino acids. Trimming cost V 6 bases and J 4 bases, with 10 bases left between them. DNA of the CDR3: TGTGCCAGCTCGCGCGGGATTTACAATGAGCAGTTCTTC. Its protein product is CASSRGIYNEQFF.

The rearrangement joins TRBV4-1 to TRBJ2-7; unclear D gene. CDR3 size: 13 residues. Trimming cost V 3 bases and J 3 bases, with 9 bases left between them. Germline assignment: CDR1 MGHRA and CDR2 YSYEKL. CDR3 coding DNA: TGCGCCAGCAGCCAGGGCGATTACTACGAGCAGTACTTC. Its translation is CASSQGDYYEQYF.

V usage is TRBV7-3 and J usage is TRBJ1-6; D ambiguous. Per the germline V gene, CDR1 is SGHTA and CDR2 is FQGTGA. The CDR3 contains 13 residues. V was cut by 3 bases and J by 8 bases, with 8 bases left in between. CDR3 in amino acids: CASSFDMDSPLHF. CDR3 sequence (DNA): TGTGCCAGCAGCTTCGACATGGATTCACCCCTCCACTTT.

The chain joins TRBV28 to TRBJ2-2; perhaps TRBD1 as D (5 bases). Germline V CDR1 and CDR2: MDHEN, SYDVKM. V was shortened by 11 bases and J by 1 base, with 14 bases between the two germline ends. This CDR3 has 14 residues. DNA of the CDR3: TGTGCCGGGGCCCCACAGTGGAACACCGGGGAGCTGTTTTTT. Translation gives CAGAPQWNTGELFF.

The J gene is TRBJ2-3, the V gene TRBV7-9; D remains ambiguous. V was shortened by 4 bases and J by 6 bases, with 5 bases between the two germline ends. Germline assignment: CDR1 SEHNR and CDR2 FQNEAQ (reference sequence). This CDR3 has 11 amino acids. The CDR3 sequence is CASSSMDTQYF. CDR3 nucleotide sequence: TGTGCCAGCAGCTCAATGGATACGCAGTATTTT.

This chain joins TRBV5-1 and TRBJ2-3; 12 positions match TRBD2. This CDR3 contains 16 residues. Germline loops: CDR1 SGHRS, CDR2 YFSETQ. The trim removed 2 bases at V and 1 base at J, leaving 2 bases unmatched. In nucleotides, the CDR3 is TGCGCCAGCAGCTTACGGACTAGCGGGGGCACAGATACGCAGTATTTT. It translates to CASSLRTSGGTDTQYF.

The rearrangement uses TRBV7-6 and TRBJ2-3; no definite D call. This CDR3 is built from 14 residues. Germline V CDR1 and CDR2: SGHVS, FNYEAQ. The ends were cut back, 4 bases at V and 4 bases at J, with 12 bases in the middle. CDR3 sequence reads: CASSSLSTADTQYF. The DNA of the CDR3 is TGTGCCAGCAGCTCTCTCAGTACCGCAGATACGCAGTATTTT. Combining the CDR3 with reference TRBV7-6 and TRBJ2-3 gives the whole variable domain GAGVSQSPRYKVTKRGQDVALRCDPISGHVSLYWYRQALGQGPEFLTYFNYEAQQDKSGLPNDRFSAERPEGSISTLTIQRTEQRDSAMYRCASSSLSTADTQYFGPGTRLTVL.

This chain uses TRBV5-1 with TRBJ2-5; D is unresolved. V shed 4 bases and J shed 2 bases, with 3 bases lying between them. This CDR3 has 11 amino acids. The germline V gene encodes CDR1 SGHRS and CDR2 YFSETQ. For the CDR3, the DNA is TGCGCCAGCAGCCTACAAGAGACCCAGTACTTC. This translates into CASSLQETQYF.

V is TRBV19 and J is TRBJ2-7; D is unclear. The CDR3 loop spans 12 amino acids. Trimming took off 5 bases at V and 5 bases at J, with 10 bases between the two ends. Germline CDR1 LNHDA, CDR2 SQIVND (reference sequence). CDR3: CASSSSTHEQYF. The CDR3, as DNA: TGTGCCAGTAGTTCCTCGACTCACGAGCAGTACTTC.

This clone occurred once. The chain uses TRBV6-5 and TRBJ2-3; TRBD1 agrees at 9 bases. CDR3 length equals 15 residues. With V trimmed by 5 bases and J by 4 bases, 7 bases remained unmatched. Looked up from germline, CDR1 is MNHEY and CDR2 is SVGAGI. The CDR3 protein is CASSPRQGVPDTQYF. CDR3 DNA sequence: TGTGCCAGCAGTCCCCGACAGGGGGTCCCAGATACGCAGTATTTT.

The chain combines TRBV5-4 with TRBJ2-7; possible D gene TRBD2, 5 bases. V lost 1 base, J lost 6 bases, and 14 bases lay in between. Germline assignment: CDR1 SGHNT and CDR2 YYREEE (reference sequence). This CDR3 has 14 residues. The chain's CDR3 is CASSLPRARGEQYF. The CDR3 DNA reads TGTGCCAGCAGCTTGCCGCGGGCCCGCGGCGAGCAGTACTTC.

This sequence joins TRBV9 and TRBJ1-4; 9 nucleotides match TRBD1. V lost 0 bases and J lost 2; bases outside the gene matches: 17. There are 21 residues in the CDR3. Germline assignment: CDR1 SGDLS and CDR2 YYNGEE. The CDR3 spells CASSVGVGGGQGSVTNEKLFF. The CDR3, as DNA: TGTGCCAGCAGCGTAGGGGTAGGGGGGGGACAGGGAAGTGTGACTAATGAAAAACTGTTTTTT.

The V gene is TRBV13, the J gene TRBJ2-7; possibly TRBD1 for D (6 bases). CDR1 is PRHDT, CDR2 FYEKMQ, per germline (reference sequence). V lost 5 bases to trimming and J lost 3 bases, with 11 bases between them. The CDR3 runs 13 residues. This chain's CDR3 is CASSADRSYEQYF. DNA of the CDR3: TGTGCCAGCAGCGCCGACAGGAGCTACGAGCAGTACTTC.

The CDR3 nucleotides read TGTGCCAGCAGCGCCGGGACAGTCTCCTACGAGCAGTACTTC. This gives the protein CASSAGTVSYEQYF. This rearrangement joins TRBV9 to TRBJ2-7; 7 bases agree with TRBD1. V shed 3 bases and J 0 bases; nucleotides not matched to a gene: 3. The CDR3 has 14 amino acids. Per the germline V gene, CDR1 is SGDLS and CDR2 is YYNGEE. Full variable domain (rest looked up from reference TRBV9 and TRBJ2-7): DSGVTQTPKHLITATGQRVTLRCSPRSGDLSVYWYQQSLDQGLQFLIQYYNGEERAKGNILERFSAQQFPDLHSELNLSSLELGDSALYFCASSAGTVSYEQYFGPGTRLTVT.

The chain combines TRBV18 with TRBJ1-1, with a weak D call TRBD1 (5 bases). Trimming removed 0 bases at V and 3 bases at J, with 11 bases between. This CDR3 contains 15 residues. Germline V lookup: CDR1 KGHSH, CDR2 LQKENI. The CDR3 reads CASSPPGRADTEAFF. The CDR3 nucleotides are TGTGCCAGCTCACCACCGGGCAGGGCGGACACTGAAGCTTTCTTT.

CDR3 sequence reads: CASGQGLEAFF. CDR3 bases: TGCGCCAGCGGACAGGGCCTTGAAGCTTTCTTT. The chain joins TRBV10-2 to TRBJ1-1, with TRBD1 identical over 8 bases. The CDR3 length is 11 residues. The germline V gene has CDR1 WSHSY and CDR2 SAAADI. J lost 7 bases, V lost 8 bases, and 3 bases had no gene match.

This chain uses TRBV6-5 with TRBJ2-1; D is perhaps TRBD1 (5 bases). In germline, CDR1 is MNHEY, CDR2 SVGAGI. Between the trimmed V and J ends, which lost 2 bases and 7 bases, there was a span of 12 bases. The CDR3 sequence is 14 residues long. In DNA form, the CDR3 reads TGTGCCAGCAGTTACCTCAGGGCTAGTAATGAGCAGTTCTTC. Its protein product is CASSYLRASNEQFF.

This clone was found once. This rearrangement joins TRBV6-5 to TRBJ2-3; D gene ambiguous. The V end lost 0 bases, the J end lost 6 bases, and 10 bases lay between the germline ends. Germline loops: CDR1 MNHEY, CDR2 SVGAGI. The CDR3 runs to 14 residues. For the CDR3, the DNA is TGTGCCAGCAGTTACTCGAGTATCGGGGATACGCAGTATTTT. Translating gives CASSYSSIGDTQYF.

This sequence joins TRBV7-9 and TRBJ1-4; TRBD1 is a possible D gene (6 bases). Between the trimmed V and J ends, which lost 4 bases and 6 bases, there was a span of 15 bases. CDR3 length equals 15 residues. The germline CDR1 and CDR2 sequences are SEHNR and FQNEAQ (reference sequence). The CDR3 protein is CASSSLGAGDEKLFF. The CDR3 DNA is TGTGCCAGCAGCTCCCTGGGGGCCGGGGATGAAAAACTGTTTTTT.